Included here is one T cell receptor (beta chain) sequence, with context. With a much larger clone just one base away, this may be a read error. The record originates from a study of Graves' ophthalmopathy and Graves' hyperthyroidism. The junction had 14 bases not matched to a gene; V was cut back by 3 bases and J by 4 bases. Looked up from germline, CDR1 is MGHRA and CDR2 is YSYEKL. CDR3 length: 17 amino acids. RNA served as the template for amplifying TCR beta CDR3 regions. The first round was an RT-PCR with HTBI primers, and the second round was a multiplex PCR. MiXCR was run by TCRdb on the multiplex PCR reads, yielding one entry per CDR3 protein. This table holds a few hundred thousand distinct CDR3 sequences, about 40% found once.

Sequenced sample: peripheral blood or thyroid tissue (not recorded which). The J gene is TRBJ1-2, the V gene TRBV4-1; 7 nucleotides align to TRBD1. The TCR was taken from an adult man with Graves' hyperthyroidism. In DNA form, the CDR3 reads TGCGCCAGCAGCCACGATCCAAAGGGGGCGCAGGGCTATGGCTACACCTTC. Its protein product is CASSHDPKGAQGYGYTF.